Each of the 12 T cell receptor beta chains below was sequenced from the same sample in a study of T cell responses to AZD1222 COVID-19 vaccine. Method: immunoSEQ multiplex PCR; TCRdb's copy keeps in-frame clones and lacks some. The sample has tens of thousands of clones, roughly 84% seen once. This sample comprised peripheral blood, obtained on day 0 of AZD1222 vaccination. The source is an adult in good health.

The table lists this clone with a few counts. The V call is TRBV27, the J call TRBJ1-5; D is unresolved. Deletions cut 3 bases from V and 9 bases from J, with 6 bases between. Germline V gene data show CDR1 as MNHEY and CDR2 as SMNVEV (reference sequence). This CDR3 is built from 11 residues. CDR3: CASSFIRPQHF. DNA for the CDR3: TGTGCCAGCAGTTTCATTCGGCCCCAGCATTTT.

The V gene is TRBV6-2 or TRBV6-3, the J gene TRBJ1-1, with D perhaps TRBD1 (6 bases). The CDR3 consists of 16 residues. V was cut by 4 bases and J by 0 bases, with 15 bases left in between. Germline V gene data show CDR1 as MNHEY and CDR2 as SVGEGT. The CDR3 coding sequence is TGTGCCAGCAGTTTGGACGGGGACACTTTGAACACTGAAGCTTTCTTT. Translation gives CASSLDGDTLNTEAFF.

This sequence joins TRBV6-5 and TRBJ1-5; D gene uncertain. CDR3 size: 16 residues. V dropped 4 bases and J dropped 3 bases, with 16 bases sitting between them. The germline gives CDR1 MNHEY, CDR2 SVGAGI. The CDR3 nucleotides read TGTGCCAGCAGTTTCTCGGCCCGGGGTACCAATCAGCCCCAGCATTTT. The encoded protein is CASSFSARGTNQPQHF.

V usage is TRBV10-3 and J usage is TRBJ2-7; TRBD1 might be the D (5 bases). This CDR3 has 17 residues. CDR1 and CDR2 (germline): ENHRY, SYGVKD. V was shortened by 2 bases and J by 0 bases, with 17 bases between the two germline ends. The CDR3 DNA reads TGTGCCATCAGTGAGAACGGACATACTTCCTCCTCCTACGAGCAGTACTTC. Translation: CAISENGHTSSSYEQYF.

The gene calls are TRBV7-2 and TRBJ2-5; D might be TRBD1 (5 bases). The CDR3 has 13 amino acids. Germline V gene lookup returns CDR1 SGHTA and CDR2 FQGNSA. V lost 2 bases to trimming and J lost 3 bases, with 7 bases between them. CDR3 residues: CASSLTREETQYF. The DNA of the CDR3 is TGTGCCAGCAGCTTAACCAGGGAAGAGACCCAGTACTTC.

The J gene is TRBJ2-5, the V gene TRBV5-1; perhaps TRBD1 as D (6 bases). CDR3 length: 14 amino acids. V gave up 0 bases and J gave up 2 bases, with 8 bases separating them. Germline CDR1 is SGHRS and CDR2 is YFSETQ. CDR3 bases: TGCGCCAGCAGCTTGGGGCAGGGGCAAGAGACCCAGTACTTC. It translates to CASSLGQGQETQYF.

V usage is TRBV7-8 and J usage is TRBJ1-1; possible D gene TRBD1, 5 bases. Germline CDR1 and CDR2: SGHVS and FQNEAQ. The CDR3 is made up of 14 amino acids. V was clipped by 6 bases and J by 6 bases, with 17 bases between them. The CDR3 loop is CASSRVPGIPEAFF. CDR3 nucleotide sequence: TGTGCCAGCAGTCGTGTCCCAGGGATCCCTGAAGCTTTCTTT.

The chain joins TRBV5-1 to TRBJ1-1; D possibly corresponds to TRBD1 (5 bases). Germline loops: CDR1 SGHRS, CDR2 YFSETQ. V shed 4 bases and J shed 5 bases, with 15 bases lying between them. The CDR3 totals 14 residues. The CDR3 sequence is CASSGTGLQTEAFF. CDR3 in DNA: TGCGCCAGCAGCGGCACGGGGCTACAGACTGAAGCTTTCTTT.

The chain joins TRBV19 to TRBJ1-2, with unresolved D. The V and J ends lost 11 bases and 3 bases respectively, with 10 bases between them. Per the germline V gene, CDR1 is LNHDA and CDR2 is SQIVND (reference sequence). The CDR3 has 11 residues. This CDR3 is CAPTVHYGYTF. The CDR3 DNA sequence: TGTGCCCCCACTGTACACTATGGCTACACCTTC.

The genes are TRBV28 and TRBJ2-4; D is ambiguous. This CDR3 has 15 residues. The germline V gene has CDR1 MDHEN and CDR2 SYDVKM. Trimming removed 5 bases from V and 3 bases from J, with 14 bases in between. The CDR3 loop reads CASSQLEIYKNIQYF. The CDR3 DNA reads TGTGCCAGCAGTCAACTGGAAATCTACAAAAACATTCAGTACTTC.

The rearrangement uses TRBV27 and TRBJ2-2, with no clear D. V was clipped by 3 bases and J by 5 bases, with 4 bases between them. The germline V gene encodes CDR1 MNHEY and CDR2 SMNVEV (reference sequence). The CDR3 extends over 12 amino acids. The DNA for the CDR3 is TGTGCCAGCAGTTTTGGTACCGGGGAGCTGTTTTTT. This codes for CASSFGTGELFF.

The V and J genes are TRBV5-1 and TRBJ2-7; TRBD1 agrees at 9 bases. The V segment lost 4 bases and the J segment 2 bases; nucleotides outside the gene matches: 4. This CDR3 is built from 14 residues. Germline V gene sequence: CDR1 SGHRS, CDR2 YFSETQ. The chain's CDR3 is CASSLQGAAYEQYF. The CDR3 DNA reads TGCGCCAGCAGCCTACAGGGGGCGGCCTACGAGCAGTACTTC. Full variable domain (missing parts from reference TRBV5-1 and TRBJ2-7): KAGVTQTPRYLIKTRGQQVTLSCSPISGHRSVSWYQQTPGQGLQFLFEYFSETQRNKGNFPGRFSGRQFSNSRSEMNVSTLELGDSALYLCASSLQGAAYEQYFGPGTRLTVT.